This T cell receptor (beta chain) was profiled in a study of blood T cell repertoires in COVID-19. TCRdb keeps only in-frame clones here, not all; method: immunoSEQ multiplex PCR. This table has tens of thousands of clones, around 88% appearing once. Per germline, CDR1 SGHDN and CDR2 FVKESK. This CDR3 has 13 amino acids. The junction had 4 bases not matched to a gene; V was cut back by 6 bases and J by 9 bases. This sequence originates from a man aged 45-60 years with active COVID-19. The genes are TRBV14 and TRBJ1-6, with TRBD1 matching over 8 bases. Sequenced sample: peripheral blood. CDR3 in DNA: TGTGCCAGCAGTTACGGGACAGGTTCACCCCTCCACTTT. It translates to CASSYGTGSPLHF.